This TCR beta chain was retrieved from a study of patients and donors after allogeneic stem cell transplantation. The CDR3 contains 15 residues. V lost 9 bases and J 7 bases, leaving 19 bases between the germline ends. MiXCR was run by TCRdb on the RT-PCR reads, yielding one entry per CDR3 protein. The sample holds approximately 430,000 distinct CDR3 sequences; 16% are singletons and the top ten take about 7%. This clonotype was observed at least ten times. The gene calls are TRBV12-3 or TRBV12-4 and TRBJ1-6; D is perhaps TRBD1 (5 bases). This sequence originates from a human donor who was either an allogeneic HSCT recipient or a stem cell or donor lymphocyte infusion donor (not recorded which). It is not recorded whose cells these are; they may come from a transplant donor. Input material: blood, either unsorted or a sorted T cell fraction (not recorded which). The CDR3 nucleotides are TGTGCCAGTTCCGGGACCCCTCTTGCGAATTCACCCCTCCACTTT. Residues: CASSGTPLANSPLHF.